This record covers a single T cell receptor (beta chain). What it binds is not known. The sample belongs to a study of OX40 agonist ivuxolimab in advanced cancers. Study summary: Patients' therapy was ivuxolimab, an antibody that acts as an agonist of OX40 (CD134).

Profiling relied on immunoSEQ multiplex PCR, and the TCRdb table lists in-frame clones only, not all of them. The sample contains about 67,000 clones, roughly 85% of which appear only once. Germline V lookup: CDR1 MDHEN, CDR2 SYDVKM. The CDR3 has 16 amino acids. Trimming cost V 2 bases and J 1 base, with 15 bases left between them. Study-level results: Also present in some nonresponders was a low level of normalized T-cell clonal expansion.

The investigators sampled blood at baseline, at cycle 4 day 1, and at cycle 7 day 1. This sample comprised CD4+ or CD8+ T cells sorted from blood, obtained in a trial of the OX40 agonist ivuxolimab. The gene calls are TRBV28 and TRBJ2-7; D might be TRBD1 (6 bases). This receptor was taken from an adult with an advanced solid tumor such as melanoma, head and neck, liver or kidney cancer. CDR3 loop: CASSLGGGVGSYEQYF. The CDR3 bases are TGTGCCAGCAGTTTAGGTGGGGGCGTAGGGTCCTACGAGCAGTACTTC.